This TCR beta chain was profiled in a study of shared T cell receptors in the human thymus. Clones were read by immunoSEQ multiplex PCR, and TCRdb kept only the in-frame ones, dropping some. The sample records 500,000 to 750,000 clones, roughly 88% being singletons. With 0 bases clipped from V and 5 bases from J, the junction kept 8 bases outside the gene matches. Germline V gene data show CDR1 as MRHNA and CDR2 as SNTAGT. The CDR3 extends over 17 amino acids. These data are also associated with another study on human thymus T cells. That paper adds: Resected material from corrective heart surgery provided the thymus tissue analysed.

The V call is TRBV6-4, the J call TRBJ2-1; TRBD2 matches at 9 bases. The TCR originated in a boy in the first two years of life with a congenital heart defect. Sequenced sample: thymocytes. The CDR3: CASSDSTGTSRHNEQFF. The CDR3 nucleotides are TGTGCCAGCAGTGACTCCACCGGGACTAGCAGGCACAATGAGCAGTTCTTC.